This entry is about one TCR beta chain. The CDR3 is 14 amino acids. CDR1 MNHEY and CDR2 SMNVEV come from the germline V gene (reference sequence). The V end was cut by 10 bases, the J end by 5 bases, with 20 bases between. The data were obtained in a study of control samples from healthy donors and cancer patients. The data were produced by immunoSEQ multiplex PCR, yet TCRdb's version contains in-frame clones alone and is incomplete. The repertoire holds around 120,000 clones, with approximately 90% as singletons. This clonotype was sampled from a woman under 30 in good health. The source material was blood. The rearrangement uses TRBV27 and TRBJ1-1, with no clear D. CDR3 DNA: TGTGCCACCTACCCCACCCAGCGGGGTACTGAAGCTTTCTTT. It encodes CATYPTQRGTEAFF.